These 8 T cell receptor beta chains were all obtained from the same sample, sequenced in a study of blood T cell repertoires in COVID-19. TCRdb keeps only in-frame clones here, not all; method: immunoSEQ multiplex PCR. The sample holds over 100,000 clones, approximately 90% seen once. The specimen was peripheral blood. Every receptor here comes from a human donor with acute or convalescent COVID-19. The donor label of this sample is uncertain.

The chain's CDR3 is CASSPTGTAIYNEQFF. CDR3 DNA sequence: TGTGCCAGCAGCCCCACCGGGACAGCAATTTACAATGAGCAGTTCTTC. The rearrangement joins TRBV28 to TRBJ2-1; 7 nucleotides align to TRBD1. In germline, CDR1 is MDHEN, CDR2 SYDVKM. V dropped 6 bases and J dropped 4; count of bases not matched to a gene: 12. There are 16 residues in the CDR3.

CDR3 protein: CASSPRRGEKLFF. The CDR3 nucleotides read TGTGCCAGCTCACCGCGGAGGGGTGAAAAACTGTTTTTT. The chain links TRBV18 to TRBJ1-4; tentative D call: TRBD1 (5 bases). The V and J ends lost 3 bases and 7 bases respectively, with 9 bases between them. Germline lookup yields CDR1 KGHSH and CDR2 LQKENI. This CDR3 contains 13 residues.

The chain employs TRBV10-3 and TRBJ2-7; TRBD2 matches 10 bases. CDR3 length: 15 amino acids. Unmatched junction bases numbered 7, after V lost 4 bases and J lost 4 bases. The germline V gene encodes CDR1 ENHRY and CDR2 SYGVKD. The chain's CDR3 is CAISVGAGGSYEQYF. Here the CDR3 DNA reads TGTGCCATCAGTGTGGGAGCGGGGGGGTCTTACGAGCAGTACTTC.

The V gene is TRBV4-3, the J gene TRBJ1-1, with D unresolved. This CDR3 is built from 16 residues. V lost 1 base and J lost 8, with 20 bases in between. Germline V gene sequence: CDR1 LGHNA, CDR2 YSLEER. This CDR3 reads CASSQAREVVGREAFF. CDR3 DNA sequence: TGCGCCAGCAGCCAAGCTCGAGAGGTGGTTGGAAGGGAAGCTTTCTTT.

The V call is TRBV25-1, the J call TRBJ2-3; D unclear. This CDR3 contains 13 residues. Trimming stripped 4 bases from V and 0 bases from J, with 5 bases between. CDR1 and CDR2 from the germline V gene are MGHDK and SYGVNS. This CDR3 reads CASSATSTDTQYF. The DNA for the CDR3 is TGTGCCAGCAGTGCTACTAGCACAGATACGCAGTATTTT.

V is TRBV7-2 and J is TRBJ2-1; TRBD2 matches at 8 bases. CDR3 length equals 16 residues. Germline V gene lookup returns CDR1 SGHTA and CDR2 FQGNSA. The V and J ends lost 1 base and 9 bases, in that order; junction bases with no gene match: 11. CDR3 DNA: TGTGCCAGCAGCTTAGGTGGTAGCGGGATGGGCGGTGAGCAGTTCTTC. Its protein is CASSLGGSGMGGEQFF.

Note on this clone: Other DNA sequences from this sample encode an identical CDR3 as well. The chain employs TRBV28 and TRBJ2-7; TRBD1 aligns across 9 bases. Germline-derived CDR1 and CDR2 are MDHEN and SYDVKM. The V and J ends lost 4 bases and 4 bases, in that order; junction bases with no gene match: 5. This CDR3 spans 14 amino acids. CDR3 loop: CASSSGQGPYEQYF. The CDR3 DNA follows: TGTGCCAGCAGTTCGGGACAGGGTCCTTACGAGCAGTACTTC. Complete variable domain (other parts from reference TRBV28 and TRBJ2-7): DVKVTQSSRYLVKRTGEKVFLECVQDMDHENMFWYRQDPGLGLRLIYFSYDVKMKEKGDIPEGYSVSREKKERFSLILESASTNQTSMYLCASSSGQGPYEQYFGPGTRLTVT.

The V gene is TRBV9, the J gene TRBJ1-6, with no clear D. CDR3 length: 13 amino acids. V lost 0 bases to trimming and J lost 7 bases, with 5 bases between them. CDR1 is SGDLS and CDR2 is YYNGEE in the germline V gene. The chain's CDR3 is CASSVELNSPLHF. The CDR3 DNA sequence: TGTGCCAGCAGCGTAGAACTGAATTCACCCCTCCACTTT.